The 11 T cell receptor beta chains below all came from one sample that was sequenced in a study of T cells in tuberculosis. Data came from immunoSEQ multiplex PCR; TCRdb stores just in-frame clones and leaves some out. The sample has 31,000 or so clones, around 86% seen once. Time point specified: new active TB diagnosis, blood taken before or within 7 days of starting treatment. The specimen comprised PBMCs, sampled at tuberculosis diagnosis. The receptors were gathered from an adult with tuberculosis.

The rearrangement links TRBV27 to TRBJ1-5; 9 bases match TRBD1. The germline CDR1 and CDR2 sequences are MNHEY and SMNVEV (reference sequence). V shed 4 bases and J 4 bases; nucleotides not matched to a gene: 5. The CDR3 has 15 amino acids. In DNA form, the CDR3 reads TGTGCCAGCAGTTCGGGACAGGGAGGTAATCAGCCCCAGCATTTT. Residues: CASSSGQGGNQPQHF.

CDR3: CASSFGLGSGKSAYEQYF. The CDR3 DNA follows: TGTGCCAGCAGTTTTGGTCTAGGTAGCGGGAAGTCCGCCTACGAGCAGTACTTC. The V and J genes are TRBV28 and TRBJ2-7, with 8 bases that match TRBD2. V dropped 3 bases and J dropped 2; count of bases not matched to a gene: 15. The CDR3 extends over 18 amino acids. Per the germline V gene, CDR1 is MDHEN and CDR2 is SYDVKM.

V is TRBV7-3 and J is TRBJ2-7, with TRBD1 as a possible D gene (6 bases). Germline V gene lookup returns CDR1 SGHTA and CDR2 FQGTGA. The ends were cut back, 4 bases at V and 6 bases at J, with 13 bases in the middle. The CDR3 sequence is 13 residues long. The CDR3 sequence is CASSSSTGSEQYF. For the CDR3, the DNA is TGTGCCAGCAGCTCTTCTACAGGGTCCGAGCAGTACTTC.

The V and J genes are TRBV2 and TRBJ2-7, with 10 bases matching TRBD2. CDR1 and CDR2 from the germline V gene are SNHLY and FYNNEI. V lost 5 bases, J lost 2 bases, and 6 bases stayed unmatched. The CDR3 is 15 residues long. In DNA, the CDR3 is TGTGCCAGCAGTCAGCTAGCGGGGGCCACCTACGAGCAGTACTTC. Translating it yields CASSQLAGATYEQYF.

V gene TRBV28 combines with J gene TRBJ2-1; TRBD2 matches 11 bases. Trimming took 6 bases from V and 5 from J; bases not matched to a gene: 6. The germline gives CDR1 MDHEN, CDR2 SYDVKM. This CDR3 has 15 residues. The chain's CDR3 is CASRASGRIHNEQFF. The CDR3 coding sequence is TGTGCCAGCAGGGCTAGCGGGAGGATTCACAATGAGCAGTTCTTC. Combining the CDR3 with reference TRBV28 and TRBJ2-1 gives the whole variable domain DVKVTQSSRYLVKRTGEKVFLECVQDMDHENMFWYRQDPGLGLRLIYFSYDVKMKEKGDIPEGYSVSREKKERFSLILESASTNQTSMYLCASRASGRIHNEQFFGPGTRLTVL.

This sequence joins TRBV5-1 and TRBJ2-5, with D possibly TRBD1 on 7 matching bases. The CDR3 is 14 amino acids. The V end was cut by 2 bases, the J end by 5 bases, with 13 bases between. Germline V gene sequence: CDR1 SGHRS, CDR2 YFSETQ. The CDR3 spells CASSFRGAGETQYF. In nucleotides, the CDR3 is TGCGCCAGCAGCTTCAGGGGGGCTGGGGAGACCCAGTACTTC.

The chain carries TRBV10-3 and TRBJ2-3; no firm D call. This CDR3 region has 13 residues. Germline V lookup: CDR1 ENHRY, CDR2 SYGVKD. V lost 4 bases and J lost 2, with 7 bases in between. The CDR3: CAISGTYTDTQYF. In DNA, the CDR3 is TGTGCCATCAGTGGAACCTACACAGATACGCAGTATTTT.

Only one count was recorded for this clone. The chain couples TRBV15 to TRBJ1-4; D uncertain. Germline V CDR1 and CDR2: LNHNV, YYDKDF (reference sequence). The CDR3 extends over 18 amino acids. The V end was cut by 2 bases, the J end by 0 bases, with 16 bases between. CDR3 sequence: CATSRSRGTRATNEKLFF. The CDR3 nucleotides read TGTGCCACCAGCAGAAGCAGAGGTACTCGGGCAACTAATGAAAAACTGTTTTTT.

The table lists this clone with a count of one. The chain is built from TRBV28 and TRBJ1-1; TRBD1 is a possible D gene (5 bases). Trimming took 2 bases from V and 12 from J, leaving 13 bases between them. Germline CDR1 MDHEN, CDR2 SYDVKM. CDR3 size: 12 residues. The CDR3 DNA is TGTGCCAGCAGTTTAGCGGGACCCTTGTCTTTCTTT. Protein: CASSLAGPLSFF.

The rearrangement uses TRBV6-1 and TRBJ2-7; tentatively, D is TRBD1 (5 bases). CDR3 size: 14 residues. The V and J ends lost 4 bases and 7 bases respectively, with 17 bases between them. Germline V gene data show CDR1 as MNHNS and CDR2 as SASEGT. CDR3 loop: CASSAFLRSGEQYF. The DNA of the CDR3 is TGTGCCAGCAGTGCTTTCTTGCGTTCAGGGGAGCAGTACTTC.

The sample holds a few counts of this clone. The V gene is TRBV11-3, the J gene TRBJ2-1; D perhaps matches TRBD1 (5 bases). V was pared by 3 bases and J by 0 bases, with 12 bases between. This CDR3 contains 16 residues. Germline V gives CDR1 SGHNT, CDR2 YENEEA. CDR3 in amino acids: CASSFRQRRSYNEQFF. CDR3 sequence (DNA): TGTGCCAGCAGCTTCCGACAGCGCCGCTCCTACAATGAGCAGTTCTTC.